Reported below is one T cell receptor (beta chain). Its antigen is as yet unknown. At collection, donors were nominally healthy, but unrecorded immune exposures were probable. The study ran its PCR with 60 Vbeta and 13 Jbeta primers. TCRdb's table, derived via immunoSEQ multiplex PCR, lists solely in-frame clones and lacks some. The table has 100,000 to 150,000 clones, approximately 80% seen once. The data originate from a study of cytomegalovirus exposure and HLA in healthy donors. Germline assignment: CDR1 PRHDT and CDR2 FYEKMQ (reference sequence). Trimming cost V 2 bases and J 4 bases, with 14 bases left between them. This CDR3 contains 16 residues. Study-wide results and limits: It was assumed in the presence/absence analyses that sequencing depth was roughly uniform across donors. The study listed approximately 170 cytomegalovirus-associated TCR beta chains. In a later analysis, V- and J-gene trimming of beta chains associated with a DCLRE1C missense variant, replicated independently.

This receptor was identified in a young man in good health and CMV-seronegative. The material sequenced was PBMCs. The chain joins TRBV13 to TRBJ1-4; D unresolved. Here the CDR3 reads CASSLRSWQDNEKLFF. CDR3 DNA sequence: TGTGCCAGCAGCTTAAGATCTTGGCAGGATAATGAAAAACTGTTTTTT. Variable domain in full (rest from reference TRBV13 and TRBJ1-4): AAGVIQSPRHLIKEKRETATLKCYPIPRHDTVYWYQQGPGQDPQFLISFYEKMQSDKGSIPDRFSAQQFSDYHSELNMSSLELGDSALYFCASSLRSWQDNEKLFFGSGTQLSVL.